Listed below are T cell receptor beta chains from one sample, sequenced in a study of regulatory T cells in long-lasting Graves disease. TCRdb ran MiXCR on the multiplex PCR reads and lists one entry per CDR3 protein. The sample carries 600,000 to 850,000 distinct CDR3 sequences, about 32% recorded once. The sequencing used peripheral blood mononuclear cells (PBMCs), collected when the disease was refractory, from a patient treated with antithyroid drugs. Receptor source: a female donor with Graves disease. Both conserved end residues are part of each CDR3. The D gene is left open where the match is weak. Some rows mark clone size as missing; the rest say once, few, many or name a class of expanded clone.

J | D | length | V | size | CDR3 | DNA
TRBJ1-5 | . | 14 | TRBV20-1 | . | CSAKGPAGNQPQHF | TGCAGTGCCAAGGGCCCCGCCGGCAATCAGCCCCAGCATTTT
TRBJ2-3 | . | 13 | TRBV27 | once | CASSLFFPDTQYF | TGTGCCAGCAGTTTATTCTTCCCAGATACGCAGTATTTT
TRBJ1-1 | . | 13 | TRBV5-1 | . | CASRLSRGTEAFF | TGCGCCAGCAGGCTCAGTAGGGGCACTGAAGCTTTCTTT
TRBJ2-7 | . | 13 | TRBV18 | . | CASSPQDTIQQYF | TGTGCCAGCTCACCGCAGGACACCATCCAGCAGTACTTC
TRBJ1-1 | . | 14 | TRBV30 | . | CAWNWGLQNTEAFF | TGTGCCTGGAATTGGGGGCTACAGAACACTGAAGCTTTCTTT
TRBJ2-3 | TRBD1 | 14 | TRBV29-1 | few | CSVENGDRTDTQYF | TGCAGCGTTGAAAACGGGGACAGGACTGATACGCAGTATTTT
TRBJ1-3 | . | 12 | TRBV3-1 | . | CASSQVSNTIYF | TGTGCCAGCAGCCAAGTATCCAACACCATATATTTT
TRBJ2-7 | . | 16 | TRBV6-1 | . | CASSASAGTPSYEQYF | TGTGCCAGCAGTGCCTCAGCCGGGACACCCTCCTACGAGCAGTACTTC
TRBJ1-1 | . | 15 | TRBV12-3/TRBV12-4 | many | CASQISGRLNTEAFF | TGTGCCAGCCAAATATCGGGACGGTTGAACACTGAAGCTTTCTTT
TRBJ2-2 | . | 15 | TRBV4-1 | . | CASSQVVPNTGELFF | TGCGCCAGCAGCCAAGTGGTACCTAACACCGGGGAGCTGTTTTTT
TRBJ1-2 | . | 13 | TRBV28 | . | CASSTRDLYGYTF | TGTGCCAGCTCCACCAGGGACCTCTATGGCTACACCTTC
TRBJ1-2 | . | 15 | TRBV2 | . | CASSPKETGLYGYTF | TGTGCCAGCAGTCCCAAGGAGACGGGTTTATATGGCTACACCTTC
TRBJ1-2 | TRBD1 | 15 | TRBV30 | . | CACPQSTGVDYGYTF | TGTGCCTGTCCCCAATCGACAGGGGTGGACTATGGCTACACCTTC
TRBJ2-5 | . | 12 | TRBV7-9 | few | CASRRSGETQYF | TGTGCCAGCCGGCGATCAGGGGAGACCCAGTACTTC
TRBJ2-2 | . | 11 | TRBV20-1 | . | CSAKYTGELFF | TGCAGTGCAAAGTACACCGGGGAGCTGTTTTTT
TRBJ1-4 | . | 14 | TRBV20-1 | many | CSAREGRRNEKLFF | TGCAGTGCTAGAGAGGGCAGAAGAAATGAAAAACTGTTTTTT
TRBJ1-5 | TRBD1 | 14 | TRBV19 | few | CASSTRDRMRPQHF | TGTGCCAGTAGTACGCGGGACAGGATGAGGCCCCAGCATTTT
TRBJ2-7 | . | 17 | TRBV6-1 | few | CASSGLRIGFGTYEQYF | TGTGCCAGCAGTGGCCTGAGGATCGGTTTCGGCACCTACGAGCAGTACTTC
TRBJ1-1 | . | 15 | TRBV5-1 | . | CASSHGGGMNTEAFF | TGCGCCAGCAGCCATGGTGGTGGTATGAACACTGAAGCTTTCTTT
TRBJ2-7 | TRBD2 | 13 | TRBV29-1 | . | CSVGSGRAYEQYF | TGCAGCGTGGGATCGGGGAGGGCCTACGAGCAGTACTTC
TRBJ1-2 | TRBD1 | 17 | TRBV5-1 | . | CASSLGQGSLRIYGYTF | TGCGCCAGCAGCTTGGGACAGGGGTCGCTCCGCATCTATGGCTACACCTTC
TRBJ1-1 | . | 15 | TRBV28 | few | CASSERRLGDTEAFF | TGTGCCAGCAGTGAACGCCGACTCGGTGACACTGAAGCTTTCTTT
TRBJ1-1 | . | 15 | TRBV9 | . | CASSANPWGGTEAFF | TGTGCCAGCAGCGCGAACCCCTGGGGGGGCACTGAAGCTTTCTTT
TRBJ2-7 | TRBD1 | 14 | TRBV28 | . | CASRPGQGPYEQYF | TGTGCCAGCAGACCGGGACAGGGCCCCTACGAGCAGTACTTC
TRBJ2-7 | . | 12 | TRBV7-9 | . | CASSFGFTEQYF | TGTGCCAGCAGCTTCGGGTTCACCGAGCAGTACTTC
TRBJ1-2 | . | 13 | TRBV11-2 | . | CASSLTPGSGYTF | TGTGCCAGCAGCTTAACCCCGGGATCTGGCTACACCTTC
TRBJ2-2 | TRBD1 | 14 | TRBV29-1 | few | CSVTRTGRTGELFF | TGCAGCGTGACACGGACAGGAAGGACCGGGGAGCTGTTTTTT
TRBJ2-2 | TRBD1 | 14 | TRBV20-1 | few | CSARTGQNTGELFF | TGCAGTGCTAGGACAGGGCAGAACACCGGGGAGCTGTTTTTT
TRBJ1-5 | . | 11 | TRBV28 | . | CASGLKWPQHF | TGTGCCAGCGGCCTTAAATGGCCCCAGCATTTT
TRBJ1-1 | . | 15 | TRBV11-2 | few | CASSLTPTSGTLLFF | TGTGCCAGCAGCTTAACCCCCACTAGCGGGACGCTCCTTTTCTTC
TRBJ1-6 | . | 15 | TRBV6-1 | few | CASSEAAVVNSPLHF | TGTGCCAGCAGTGAAGCAGCAGTCGTCAATTCACCCCTCCACTTT
TRBJ2-5 | . | 10 | TRBV20-1 | many | CSARGETQYF | TGCAGTGCTAGAGGGGAGACCCAGTACTTC
TRBJ1-5 | . | 15 | TRBV12-3/TRBV12-4 | . | CASSQVSDSNQPQHF | TGTGCCAGCAGCCAAGTTTCGGATAGCAATCAGCCCCAGCATTTT